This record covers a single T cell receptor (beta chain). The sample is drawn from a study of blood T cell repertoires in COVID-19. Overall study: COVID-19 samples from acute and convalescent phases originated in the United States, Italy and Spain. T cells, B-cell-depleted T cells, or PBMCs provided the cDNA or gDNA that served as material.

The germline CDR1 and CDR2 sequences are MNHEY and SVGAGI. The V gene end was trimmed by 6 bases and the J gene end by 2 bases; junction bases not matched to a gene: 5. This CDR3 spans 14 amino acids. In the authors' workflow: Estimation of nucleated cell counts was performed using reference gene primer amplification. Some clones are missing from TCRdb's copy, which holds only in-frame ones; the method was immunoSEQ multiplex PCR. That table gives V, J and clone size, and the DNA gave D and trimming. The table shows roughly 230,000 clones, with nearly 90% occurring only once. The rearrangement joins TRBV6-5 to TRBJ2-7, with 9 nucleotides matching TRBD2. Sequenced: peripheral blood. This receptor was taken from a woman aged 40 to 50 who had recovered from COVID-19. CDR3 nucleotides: TGTGCCAGCAGACTCACTAGCGGGCCCTACGAGCAGTACGTC. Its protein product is CASRLTSGPYEQYV.